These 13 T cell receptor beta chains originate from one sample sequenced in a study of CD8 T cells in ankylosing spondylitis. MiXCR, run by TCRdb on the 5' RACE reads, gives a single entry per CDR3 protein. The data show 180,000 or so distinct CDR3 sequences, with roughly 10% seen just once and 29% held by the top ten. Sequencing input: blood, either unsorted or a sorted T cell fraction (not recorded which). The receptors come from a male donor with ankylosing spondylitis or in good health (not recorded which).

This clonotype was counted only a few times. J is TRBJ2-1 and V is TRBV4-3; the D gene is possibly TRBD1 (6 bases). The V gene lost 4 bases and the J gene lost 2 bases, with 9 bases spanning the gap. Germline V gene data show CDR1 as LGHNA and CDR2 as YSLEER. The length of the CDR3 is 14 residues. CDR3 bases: TGCGCCAGCAGCCGGGACACGACCTACAATGAGCAGTTCTTC. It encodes CASSRDTTYNEQFF.

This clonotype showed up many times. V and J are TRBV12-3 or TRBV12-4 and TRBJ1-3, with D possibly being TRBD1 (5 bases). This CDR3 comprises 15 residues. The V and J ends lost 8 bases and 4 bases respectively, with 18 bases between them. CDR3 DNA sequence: TGTGCCAGCTCCAACTCGGGGGTCAGGGGAAACACCATATATTTT. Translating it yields CASSNSGVRGNTIYF.

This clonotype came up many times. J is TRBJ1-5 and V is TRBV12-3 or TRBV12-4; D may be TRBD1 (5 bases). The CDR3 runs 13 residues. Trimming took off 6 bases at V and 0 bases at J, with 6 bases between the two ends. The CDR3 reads CASRDSSNQPQHF. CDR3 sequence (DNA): TGTGCCAGCAGAGACAGTAGCAATCAGCCCCAGCATTTT.

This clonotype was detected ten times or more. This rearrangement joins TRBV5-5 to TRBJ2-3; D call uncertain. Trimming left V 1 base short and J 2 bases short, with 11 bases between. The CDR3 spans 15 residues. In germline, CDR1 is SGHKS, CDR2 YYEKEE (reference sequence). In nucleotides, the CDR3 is TGTGCCAGCAGCTTGTCCGGGCCCCCCACAGATACGCAGTATTTT. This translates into CASSLSGPPTDTQYF. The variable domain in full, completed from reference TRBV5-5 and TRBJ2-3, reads DAGVTQSPTHLIKTRGQQVTLRCSPISGHKSVSWYQQVLGQGPQFIFQYYEKEERGRGNFPDRFSARQFPNYSSELNVNALLLGDSALYLCASSLSGPPTDTQYFGPGTRLTVL.

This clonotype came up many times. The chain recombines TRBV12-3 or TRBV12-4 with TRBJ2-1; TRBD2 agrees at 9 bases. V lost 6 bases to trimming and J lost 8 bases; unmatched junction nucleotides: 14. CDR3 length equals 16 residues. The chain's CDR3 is CASSRGAGGPLDEQFF. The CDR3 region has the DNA TGTGCCAGCAGCAGAGGGGCGGGAGGGCCTTTAGATGAGCAGTTCTTC.

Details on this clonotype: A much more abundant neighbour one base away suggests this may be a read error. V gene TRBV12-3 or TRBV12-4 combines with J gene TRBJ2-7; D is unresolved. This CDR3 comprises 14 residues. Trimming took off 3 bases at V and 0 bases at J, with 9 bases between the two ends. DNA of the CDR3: TGTGCCAGCAGTTTTGGATGGAGCTCCTACGAGCAGTACTTC. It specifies CASSFGWSSYEQYF.

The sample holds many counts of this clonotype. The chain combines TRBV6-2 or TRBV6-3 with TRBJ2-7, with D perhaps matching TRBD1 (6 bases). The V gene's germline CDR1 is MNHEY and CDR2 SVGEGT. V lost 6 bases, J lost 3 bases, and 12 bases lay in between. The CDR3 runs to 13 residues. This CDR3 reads CASSWDKDYEQYF. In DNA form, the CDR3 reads TGTGCCAGCAGCTGGGACAAAGACTACGAGCAGTACTTC.

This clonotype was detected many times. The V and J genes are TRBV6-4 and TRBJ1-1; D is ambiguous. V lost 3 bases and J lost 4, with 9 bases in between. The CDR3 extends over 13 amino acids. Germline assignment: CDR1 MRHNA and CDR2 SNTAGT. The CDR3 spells CASSDEGGTEAFF. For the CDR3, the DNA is TGTGCCAGCAGTGATGAGGGCGGCACTGAAGCTTTCTTT.

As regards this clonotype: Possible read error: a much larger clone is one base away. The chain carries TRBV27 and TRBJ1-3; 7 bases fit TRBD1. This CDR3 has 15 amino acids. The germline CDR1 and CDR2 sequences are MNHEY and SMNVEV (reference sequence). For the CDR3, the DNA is TGTGCCAGCAGCCCTTCGACAGGGTACGGAAACACCATACATTTT. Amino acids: CASSPSTGYGNTIHF.

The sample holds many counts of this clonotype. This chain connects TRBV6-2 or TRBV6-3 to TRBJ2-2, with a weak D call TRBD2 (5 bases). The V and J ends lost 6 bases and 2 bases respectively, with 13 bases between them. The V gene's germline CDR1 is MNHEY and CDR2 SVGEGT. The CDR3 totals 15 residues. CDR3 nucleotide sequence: TGTGCCAGCAGACCCACCGGGGTAAACACCGGGGAGCTGTTTTTT. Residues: CASRPTGVNTGELFF.

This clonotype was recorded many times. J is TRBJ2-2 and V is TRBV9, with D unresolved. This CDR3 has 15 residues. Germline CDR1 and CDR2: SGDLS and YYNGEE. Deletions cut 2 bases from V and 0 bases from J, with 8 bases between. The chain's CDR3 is CASSVFQTNTGELFF. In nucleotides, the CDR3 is TGTGCCAGCAGCGTGTTCCAGACGAACACCGGGGAGCTGTTTTTT.

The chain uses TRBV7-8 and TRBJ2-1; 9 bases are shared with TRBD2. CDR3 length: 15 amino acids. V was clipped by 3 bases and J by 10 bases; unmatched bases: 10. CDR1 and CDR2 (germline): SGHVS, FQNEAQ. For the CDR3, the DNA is TGTGCCAGCAGCTTCGGGCTAGCGGGGCTTAGCGAGCAGTTCTTC. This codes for CASSFGLAGLSEQFF.

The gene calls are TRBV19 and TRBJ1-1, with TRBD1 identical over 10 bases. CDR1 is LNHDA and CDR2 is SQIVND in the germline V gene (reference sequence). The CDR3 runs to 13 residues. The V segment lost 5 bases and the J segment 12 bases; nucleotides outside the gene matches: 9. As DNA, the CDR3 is TGTGCCAGTAGTTACCGGGACAGGGGTTCGTCTTTCTTT. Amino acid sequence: CASSYRDRGSSFF.